The 17 T cell receptor beta chains reported below all come from one sample, sequenced in a study of blood T cell repertoires in COVID-19. Repertoires were generated with immunoSEQ multiplex PCR, while TCRdb's copy carries only in-frame clones and drops some. The sample consists of 40,000 to 55,000 clones, 80% to 90% of them appearing once. Specimen: peripheral blood. These receptor sequences come from a man between 50 and 59 years old with active COVID-19.

The chain links TRBV19 to TRBJ1-2; D uncertain. The ends were cut back, 3 bases at V and 7 bases at J, with 9 bases in the middle. The CDR3 is 12 amino acids. The V gene's germline CDR1 is LNHDA and CDR2 SQIVND (reference sequence). CDR3 sequence: CASSIQASGYTF. The CDR3 DNA reads as TGTGCCAGTAGTATTCAGGCCAGTGGCTACACCTTC.

The chain recombines TRBV19 with TRBJ2-5; possible D gene TRBD1, 5 bases. The germline V gene has CDR1 LNHDA and CDR2 SQIVND (reference sequence). V lost 1 base and J 2 bases, leaving 14 bases between the germline ends. The CDR3 sequence is 16 residues long. CDR3 DNA: TGTGCCAGTAGTATAGGGGTCCTGCAGGGTCAAGAGACCCAGTACTTC. It yields the protein CASSIGVLQGQETQYF.

In this sample, this clone turned up once. The CDR3 here is CASSLGLVGETQYF. For the CDR3, the DNA is TGCGCCAGCAGCTTGGGACTAGTCGGAGAGACCCAGTACTTC. The chain joins TRBV5-1 to TRBJ2-5; maybe TRBD2 (6 bases). The ends were cut back, 0 bases at V and 4 bases at J, with 10 bases in the middle. This CDR3 has 14 amino acids. Germline-derived CDR1 and CDR2 are SGHRS and YFSETQ.

The V call is TRBV11-2, the J call TRBJ2-7, with 9 bases matching TRBD2. From germline, CDR1 is SGHAT and CDR2 FQNNGV. CDR3 size: 16 residues. The J segment lost 7 bases and the V segment lost 2 bases, leaving 12 bases of the junction unmatched. For the CDR3, the DNA is TGTGCCAGCAGCTTATCTAGCGGGACGACCCTTGGGGAGCAGTACTTC. Its translation is CASSLSSGTTLGEQYF. Drawing the rest from reference TRBV11-2 and TRBJ2-7, the complete variable domain is EAGVAQSPRYKIIEKRQSVAFWCNPISGHATLYWYQQILGQGPKLLIQFQNNGVVDDSQLPKDRFSAERLKGVDSTLKIQPAKLEDSAVYLCASSLSSGTTLGEQYFGPGTRLTVT.

V gene TRBV9 combines with J gene TRBJ2-1, with 11 bases aligning to TRBD2. CDR3 length equals 15 residues. V lost 0 bases, J lost 7 bases, and 3 bases stayed unmatched. The germline V gene encodes CDR1 SGDLS and CDR2 YYNGEE. The CDR3 protein is CASSVGSGGVNEQFF. The CDR3 nucleotides read TGTGCCAGCAGCGTAGGTAGCGGGGGGGTGAATGAGCAGTTCTTC. The whole variable domain, remainder taken from reference TRBV9 and TRBJ2-1, is DSGVTQTPKHLITATGQRVTLRCSPRSGDLSVYWYQQSLDQGLQFLIQYYNGEERAKGNILERFSAQQFPDLHSELNLSSLELGDSALYFCASSVGSGGVNEQFFGPGTRLTVL.

The gene calls are TRBV2 and TRBJ2-5; D gene ambiguous. Deletions cut 5 bases from V and 2 bases from J, with 6 bases between. Germline assignment: CDR1 SNHLY and CDR2 FYNNEI. The CDR3 is 12 amino acids. The CDR3 coding sequence is TGTGCCAGCAGTTACGAGCAAGAGACCCAGTACTTC. It specifies CASSYEQETQYF.

V and J are TRBV24-1 and TRBJ1-2; 11 bases match TRBD1. This CDR3 has 17 residues. The V gene's germline CDR1 is KGHDR and CDR2 SFDVKD. V lost 4 bases, J lost 2 bases, and 8 bases stayed unmatched. For the CDR3, the DNA is TGTGCCACCAGTGACAGGACAGGGGGCCCCTCCAACTATGGCTACACCTTC. This translates into CATSDRTGGPSNYGYTF.

This chain links TRBV27 with TRBJ2-4; maybe TRBD1 (6 bases). The CDR3 has 15 amino acids. Germline lookup yields CDR1 MNHEY and CDR2 SMNVEV (reference sequence). Trimming removed 5 bases from V and 0 bases from J, with 11 bases in between. The CDR3 spells CASSPPGVAKNIQYF. The CDR3 nucleotides are TGTGCCAGCAGTCCCCCAGGGGTAGCCAAAAACATTCAGTACTTC.

The chain couples TRBV7-2 to TRBJ2-7; the D gene is possibly TRBD1 (6 bases). V was clipped by 1 base and J by 2 bases, with 9 bases between them. Germline V gene data show CDR1 as SGHTA and CDR2 as FQGNSA. The CDR3 has 14 amino acids. CDR3 sequence reads: CASSLGKGAYEQYF. The DNA for the CDR3 is TGTGCCAGCAGCTTAGGAAAGGGGGCCTACGAGCAGTACTTC.

The rearrangement joins TRBV6-1 to TRBJ2-4, with D perhaps matching TRBD2 (5 bases). CDR1 and CDR2 from the germline V gene are MNHNS and SASEGT. This CDR3 comprises 15 residues. Trimming left V 0 bases short and J 3 bases short, with 9 bases between. CDR3: CASSEAGADKNIQYF. The CDR3 DNA follows: TGTGCCAGCAGTGAAGCGGGAGCGGACAAAAACATTCAGTACTTC.

The chain is built from TRBV5-4 and TRBJ2-2; D is perhaps TRBD1 (6 bases). Trimming shortened V by 0 bases and J by 4 bases, and 10 bases separated the two germline ends. The CDR3 consists of 15 residues. The germline V gene encodes CDR1 SGHNT and CDR2 YYREEE (reference sequence). The CDR3 bases are TGTGCCAGCAGCTTGGATATAGGGGGCACCGGGGAGCTGTTTTTT. Translated: CASSLDIGGTGELFF.

The rearrangement links TRBV27 to TRBJ2-5; TRBD1 matches at 7 bases. The junction had 6 bases not matched to a gene; V was cut back by 6 bases and J by 5 bases. Germline V lookup: CDR1 MNHEY, CDR2 SMNVEV (reference sequence). The CDR3 has 13 amino acids. CDR3: CASSLDRWETQYF. The DNA for the CDR3 is TGTGCCAGCAGCTTGGACAGGTGGGAGACCCAGTACTTC.

The J gene is TRBJ2-2, the V gene TRBV19; 9 bases are shared with TRBD1. The V gene end was trimmed by 3 bases and the J gene end by 0 bases; junction bases not matched to a gene: 2. This CDR3 contains 16 residues. Germline-derived CDR1 and CDR2 are LNHDA and SQIVND (reference sequence). CDR3 residues: CASSIDRGANTGELFF. In DNA, the CDR3 is TGTGCCAGTAGTATCGACAGGGGGGCGAACACCGGGGAGCTGTTTTTT. Full variable domain (missing parts from reference TRBV19 and TRBJ2-2): DGGITQSPKYLFRKEGQNVTLSCEQNLNHDAMYWYRQDPGQGLRLIYYSQIVNDFQKGDIAEGYSVSREKKESFPLTVTSAQKNPTAFYLCASSIDRGANTGELFFGEGSRLTVL.

V gene TRBV7-2 combines with J gene TRBJ1-1, with D uncertain. Germline CDR1 SGHTA, CDR2 FQGNSA. The CDR3 loop spans 12 amino acids. V was pared by 8 bases and J by 0 bases, with 7 bases between. As DNA, the CDR3 is TGTGCCAGCCAGGAACTGAACACTGAAGCTTTCTTT. Amino acid sequence: CASQELNTEAFF.

This clone was seen once. The V call is TRBV7-2, the J call TRBJ2-5; 8 positions match TRBD1. CDR1 is SGHTA and CDR2 is FQGNSA in the germline V gene. CDR3 length: 15 amino acids. After removal of 0 bases from V and 5 bases from J, the junction contained 5 bases not matched to a gene. CDR3: CASSLAQGAWETQYF. The CDR3 DNA reads as TGTGCCAGCAGCTTAGCCCAGGGGGCCTGGGAGACCCAGTACTTC.

In nucleotides, the CDR3 is TGTGCCAGCAGTTATCGGCCTAGCGGGTATTCCCATGAGCAGTTCTTC. This codes for CASSYRPSGYSHEQFF. This rearrangement joins TRBV6-2 or TRBV6-3 to TRBJ2-1; 8 nucleotides line up with TRBD2. The CDR3 is 16 residues long. After removal of 3 bases from V and 8 bases from J, the junction contained 12 bases not matched to a gene. The V gene's germline CDR1 is MNHEY and CDR2 SVGEGT.

This clone was observed once. The chain employs TRBV14 and TRBJ2-7; 12 positions agree with TRBD1. CDR1 is SGHDN, CDR2 FVKESK, per germline. Trimming took 4 bases from V and 3 from J; bases not matched to a gene: 4. CDR3 length: 15 residues. This CDR3 reads CASSLGTGGFYEQYF. CDR3 bases: TGTGCCAGCAGCCTGGGGACAGGGGGCTTCTACGAGCAGTACTTC.